The 21 T cell receptor beta chains below come from one sample, sequenced in a study of CD8+CD57+ T cells in acquired aplastic anemia. Template material for TCR beta VDJ and CDR3 profiling consisted of genomic DNA. TCRdb passed the reads through MiXCR, listing each CDR3 protein once. This repertoire shows 190,000 or so distinct CDR3 sequences, roughly 50% found once; its top ten account for 1.8%. Sequencing was done on patients that had shown CD8+CD57+ cell expansion by flow cytometry. Sequences were obtained from sorted CD4+, CD8+, or CD8+CD57+ T cells (not recorded which) from PBMCs. Receptors were obtained from a human donor with aplastic anemia.

This clonotype has just a few counts. This clone may be a read error of a much larger clone one base away. The rearrangement uses TRBV5-4 and TRBJ2-7, with D possibly TRBD2 on 6 matching bases. The CDR3 loop spans 15 amino acids. V was shortened by 4 bases and J by 0 bases, with 14 bases between the two germline ends. Germline V gives CDR1 SGHNT, CDR2 YYREEE (reference sequence). The CDR3 coding sequence is TGTGCCAGCAGCCGTTCGGGACTTGCCTCCTACGAGCAGTACTTC. Translating it yields CASSRSGLASYEQYF.

This clonotype was seen a single time. Sequence at one end of the junction differs from germline and may be a read error. The chain employs TRBV25-1 and TRBJ1-1, with 12 bases fitting TRBD1. Per germline, CDR1 MGHDK and CDR2 SYGVNS. This CDR3 contains 20 residues. As DNA, the CDR3 is TGCGCCAGCAGCCAAAGGGGACAGGGGGCAGCGGGATCTAAGGACACTGAAGCTTTCTTT. Translating it yields CASSQRGQGAAGSKDTEAFF. Full variable domain (outside the CDR3, taken from reference TRBV25-1 and TRBJ1-1): EADIYQTPRYLVIGTGKKITLECSQTMGHDKMYWYQQDPGMELHLIHYSYGVNSTEKGDLSSESTVSRIRTEHFPLTLESARPSHTSQYLCASSQRGQGAAGSKDTEAFFGQGTRLTVV.

The chain uses TRBV7-9 and TRBJ1-2, with 9 bases fitting TRBD1. V shed 2 bases, J shed 2 bases, and the junction held 3 bases outside the gene matches. The CDR3 is made up of 15 amino acids. Germline loops: CDR1 SEHNR, CDR2 FQNEAQ (reference sequence). The CDR3 loop reads CASSLQGQGNYGYTF. The CDR3, as DNA: TGTGCCAGCAGCTTACAAGGACAGGGGAACTATGGCTACACCTTC.

The DNA for the CDR3 is TGTGCCAGCAGCCACGGACAGGCTGCCTACGAGCAGTACTTC. Amino acid sequence: CASSHGQAAYEQYF. The chain carries TRBV7-8 and TRBJ2-7; TRBD1 agrees at 7 bases. The trim removed 5 bases at V and 2 bases at J, leaving 6 bases unmatched. The CDR3 totals 14 residues. The germline V gene encodes CDR1 SGHVS and CDR2 FQNEAQ.

This sequence joins TRBV2 and TRBJ1-1, with 7 bases fitting TRBD1. Looked up from germline, CDR1 is SNHLY and CDR2 is FYNNEI. After removal of 4 bases from V and 1 base from J, the junction contained 3 bases not matched to a gene. This CDR3 comprises 14 residues. The CDR3 sequence is CASSGDSRNTEAFF. The CDR3 DNA follows: TGTGCCAGCAGTGGGGACAGCAGGAACACTGAAGCTTTCTTT.

Turning to this clonotype: A read error may explain this, as a much larger clone is one base away. The J gene is TRBJ2-5, the V gene TRBV12-3 or TRBV12-4; a possible D gene is TRBD1 (7 bases). This CDR3 has 14 amino acids. The germline V and J ends were trimmed by 5 bases and 5 bases, with 15 bases remaining between them. The CDR3 DNA follows: TGTGCCAGCAGTCCGGGGGACAGTCGGGAGACCCAGTACTTC. Protein product: CASSPGDSRETQYF.

This chain uses TRBV2 with TRBJ2-7; a weak D match, TRBD2 (5 bases). Per germline, CDR1 SNHLY and CDR2 FYNNEI. The CDR3 has 11 amino acids. The V end was cut by 10 bases, the J end by 5 bases, with 12 bases between. The CDR3 DNA follows: TGTGCCACCGGGGTTCGGAACGAGCAGTACTTC. It is translated as CATGVRNEQYF.

A few counts support this clonotype. The rearrangement joins TRBV11-1 to TRBJ1-2; 9 nucleotides align to TRBD1. V dropped 5 bases and J dropped 3; count of bases not matched to a gene: 10. Germline V gene lookup returns CDR1 SGHAT and CDR2 FQDESV (reference sequence). The CDR3 spans 16 residues. CDR3 coding DNA: TGTGCCAGCAGCGCCCAATCACAGGGGGCATACTATGGCTACACCTTC. This translates into CASSAQSQGAYYGYTF.

The CDR3: CASSRTGGSPLHF. CDR3 nucleotides: TGTGCCAGCAGCCGGACAGGGGGTTCACCCCTCCACTTT. The chain has TRBV10-3 and TRBJ1-6; 10 nucleotides match TRBD1. The CDR3 runs 13 residues. The germline gives CDR1 ENHRY, CDR2 SYGVKD. The V gene end was trimmed by 10 bases and the J gene end by 9 bases; junction bases not matched to a gene: 6.

The chain combines TRBV29-1 with TRBJ2-1, with D uncertain. V lost 8 bases, J lost 1 base, and 0 bases lay in between. This CDR3 is 9 amino acids long. Per germline, CDR1 SQVTM and CDR2 ANQGSEA. Written as DNA, the CDR3 is TGCAGCTCCTACAATGAGCAGTTCTTC. Encoded protein: CSSYNEQFF.

Details on this clonotype: The junction and the germline gene differ at one end; a read error may be behind it. This chain joins TRBV10-3 and TRBJ1-3; D is perhaps TRBD1 (6 bases). This CDR3 comprises 15 residues. CDR1 and CDR2 (germline): ENHRY, SYGVKD. CDR3 sequence reads: CASSDVIRGGNTIYF. DNA of the CDR3: TGTGCCAGCAGTGACGTGATCAGGGGTGGAAACACCATATATTTT.

J is TRBJ2-7 and V is TRBV29-1, with D perhaps matching TRBD1 (5 bases). The V gene's germline CDR1 is SQVTM and CDR2 ANQGSEA. The germline V and J ends were trimmed by 5 bases and 2 bases, with 19 bases remaining between them. The CDR3 sequence is 15 residues long. CDR3: CSVSKPETDAYEQYF. The CDR3 bases are TGCAGCGTTTCCAAACCCGAGACAGACGCCTACGAGCAGTACTTC.

V is TRBV2 and J is TRBJ2-7; TRBD1 agrees at 9 bases. The J call is doubtful: the DNA matches TRBJ2-1 better. CDR3 length: 14 amino acids. From germline, CDR1 is SNHLY and CDR2 FYNNEI. In DNA, the CDR3 is TGTGCCAGCAGTGAACGGGACAGGGCCTACGAGCAGTTCTTC. Translating it yields CASSERDRAYEQFF.

This chain links TRBV19 with TRBJ2-7; the D gene could be TRBD1 or TRBD2 (5 bases each). The CDR3 extends over 13 amino acids. Germline lookup yields CDR1 LNHDA and CDR2 SQIVND (reference sequence). V was shortened by 5 bases and J by 2 bases, with 10 bases between the two germline ends. The CDR3 nucleotides are TGTGCCAGTAGTGTGGGACGTCCCTACGAGCAGTACTTC. As protein: CASSVGRPYEQYF.

The CDR3: CSAGAAMFSPYEQYF. DNA of the CDR3: TGCAGTGCGGGGGCCGCCATGTTTAGCCCCTACGAGCAGTACTTC. This chain uses TRBV20-1 with TRBJ2-5; tentatively, D is TRBD1 (6 bases). The assigned J gene may be wrong: the sequence end matches TRBJ2-7 better. The CDR3 runs 15 residues. Germline loops: CDR1 DFQATT, CDR2 SNEGSKA (reference sequence).

A few counts support this clonotype. The CDR3, as DNA: TGTGCCAGCAGCGCCCCGGGACATCTTAGCACAGATACGCAGTATTTT. Protein: CASSAPGHLSTDTQYF. This chain uses TRBV4-2 with TRBJ2-3, with D perhaps matching TRBD1 (6 bases). The CDR3 spans 16 residues. The V and J ends lost 5 bases and 0 bases respectively, with 15 bases between them. The germline gives CDR1 LGHNA, CDR2 YNFKEQ.

This clonotype came up many times. This sequence joins TRBV13 and TRBJ2-1, with 13 bases matching TRBD2. Germline CDR1 is PRHDT and CDR2 is FYEKMQ (reference sequence). The CDR3 is made up of 17 amino acids. V dropped 3 bases and J dropped 6; count of bases not matched to a gene: 8. Here the CDR3 reads CASSFTGLAGVGNEQFF. In DNA, the CDR3 is TGTGCCAGCAGCTTTACAGGACTAGCGGGAGTAGGCAATGAGCAGTTCTTC. Full variable domain (missing parts from reference TRBV13 and TRBJ2-1): AAGVIQSPRHLIKEKRETATLKCYPIPRHDTVYWYQQGPGQDPQFLISFYEKMQSDKGSIPDRFSAQQFSDYHSELNMSSLELGDSALYFCASSFTGLAGVGNEQFFGPGTRLTVL.

The gene calls are TRBV10-3 and TRBJ1-1, with a tentative D call TRBD1 (5 bases). This CDR3 has 16 residues. CDR1 and CDR2 (germline): ENHRY, SYGVKD. V lost 3 bases and J lost 1, with 15 bases in between. The CDR3 sequence: CAISESFRTPNTEAFF. The CDR3 region has the DNA TGTGCCATCAGTGAATCCTTTAGGACACCGAACACTGAAGCTTTCTTT.

The chain combines TRBV7-2 with TRBJ2-5, with D unclear. CDR1 and CDR2 (germline): SGHTA, FQGNSA. V was cut by 1 base and J by 2 bases, with 8 bases left in between. The CDR3 is 14 amino acids. CDR3 nucleotides: TGTGCCAGCAGCTTAGACTGGGAACAAGAGACCCAGTACTTC. It is translated as CASSLDWEQETQYF.

This clonotype showed up just a few times. The chain uses TRBV29-1 and TRBJ1-2; possibly TRBD1 for D (5 bases). Per germline, CDR1 SQVTM and CDR2 ANQGSEA. The CDR3 is 14 residues long. The V and J ends lost 4 bases and 4 bases respectively, with 16 bases between them. For the CDR3, the DNA is TGCAGCGTTGGTATGGGACGTCTTATCTATGGCTACACCTTC. Translating it yields CSVGMGRLIYGYTF.

The rearrangement links TRBV5-6 to TRBJ2-5, with 9 bases matching TRBD2. V was pared by 4 bases and J by 5 bases, with 9 bases of the junction left unmatched. Germline CDR1 SGHDT, CDR2 YYEEEE. The CDR3 totals 15 residues. CDR3: CASSPTGAGGETQYF. For the CDR3, the DNA is TGTGCCAGCAGCCCAACAGGGGCGGGGGGGGAGACCCAGTACTTC.